This T cell receptor beta chain stems from a study of T cells in localized non-small cell lung cancer. Findings and limits, study-wide: Higher blood T cell density went with longer overall survival. Adjacent lung had a median roughly 50 of the 100 largest tumor clones.

CDR3 length equals 14 residues. Per the germline V gene, CDR1 is LNHDA and CDR2 is SQIVND (reference sequence). V dropped 6 bases and J dropped 6 bases, with 12 bases sitting between them. This clone was observed a few times. The antigen is not known. Sequencing used immunoSEQ multiplex PCR; TCRdb keeps in-frame clones, though not all of them. The sample lists 10,000 to 12,000 clones; roughly half were seen once. The input for sequencing was lymph node tissue, taken before any cancer treatment. The receptor's source is a woman aged 35-75 years with stage II squamous cell lung carcinoma. This chain connects TRBV19 to TRBJ1-6; weak D call: TRBD1 (5 bases). The CDR3 loop reads CASRGEQSNSPLHF. Written as DNA, the CDR3 is TGTGCCAGTAGGGGGGAGCAGTCTAATTCACCCCTCCACTTT. Full variable domain (outside the CDR3, taken from reference TRBV19 and TRBJ1-6): DGGITQSPKYLFRKEGQNVTLSCEQNLNHDAMYWYRQDPGQGLRLIYYSQIVNDFQKGDIAEGYSVSREKKESFPLTVTSAQKNPTAFYLCASRGEQSNSPLHFGNGTRLTVT.